A single sample gave rise to the 18 T cell receptor beta chains below, sequenced in a study of Ad26.COV2.S vaccination and SARS-CoV-2 variants. Sequencing used immunoSEQ multiplex PCR; TCRdb keeps in-frame clones, though not all of them. Of roughly 330,000 clones in the sample, roughly 90% were seen once. Stated treatment: roughly 20 received Ad26.COV2.S at low or high dose, single or two shots; several received placebo; per-sample allocation not given. Each sample was drawn 63 days after the first injection (of vaccine or placebo). Sequencing used peripheral blood, obtained in a trial of Ad26.COV2.S vaccine versus placebo. The receptors derive from a person between 18 and 60 years old who received the Ad26.COV2.S COVID-19 vaccine or a placebo.

This clone was seen only once. V is TRBV3-1 (or the pseudogene TRBV3-2) and J is TRBJ2-3, with TRBD1 matching over 9 bases. V lost 4 bases to trimming and J lost 4 bases; unmatched junction nucleotides: 6. CDR3 length equals 15 residues. Per germline, CDR1 LGHDT and CDR2 YNNKEL (reference sequence). CDR3 loop: CASSLRTGAADTQYF. CDR3 coding DNA: TGTGCCAGCAGCCTACGGACAGGGGCTGCAGATACGCAGTATTTT.

The chain employs TRBV6-1 and TRBJ1-3; D is uncertain. The CDR3 spans 14 residues. Trimming took off 3 bases at V and 0 bases at J, with 6 bases between the two ends. Germline CDR1 MNHNS, CDR2 SASEGT. CDR3 residues: CASSDHISGNTIYF. The CDR3 bases are TGTGCCAGCAGTGATCACATCTCTGGAAACACCATATATTTT.

The gene calls are TRBV5-1 and TRBJ2-3; TRBD1 is a possible D gene (6 bases). The CDR3 length is 16 residues. Germline V gene lookup returns CDR1 SGHRS and CDR2 YFSETQ. Deletions cut 4 bases from V and 0 bases from J, with 15 bases between. The CDR3 bases are TGCGCCAGCAGCAAGGGGGTCGGGAAAAGCACAGATACGCAGTATTTT. Its translation is CASSKGVGKSTDTQYF. Drawing the rest from reference TRBV5-1 and TRBJ2-3, the complete variable domain is KAGVTQTPRYLIKTRGQQVTLSCSPISGHRSVSWYQQTPGQGLQFLFEYFSETQRNKGNFPGRFSGRQFSNSRSEMNVSTLELGDSALYLCASSKGVGKSTDTQYFGPGTRLTVL.

This clone was seen more than once but under ten times. The genes are TRBV7-9 and TRBJ1-2; D remains unclear. This CDR3 contains 12 residues. CDR1 and CDR2 from the germline V gene are SEHNR and FQNEAQ (reference sequence). Trimming removed 3 bases from V and 8 bases from J, with 10 bases in between. DNA for the CDR3: TGTGCCAGCAGCTTTAACACTCACGGCTACACCTTC. It codes for CASSFNTHGYTF.

For this clone: Distinct nucleotide sequences in the sample also encode this CDR3. This chain links TRBV18 with TRBJ1-1; no clear D gene. Per the germline V gene, CDR1 is KGHSH and CDR2 is LQKENI. Trimming shortened V by 1 base and J by 2 bases, and 5 bases separated the two germline ends. The CDR3 contains 13 residues. CDR3 protein: CASSPLANTEAFF. The CDR3 coding sequence is TGTGCCAGCTCACCACTGGCTAACACTGAAGCTTTCTTT.

The V gene is TRBV2, the J gene TRBJ2-1; no clear D. The CDR3 spans 14 residues. Germline CDR1 SNHLY, CDR2 FYNNEI. The V gene lost 5 bases and the J gene lost 4 bases, with 12 bases spanning the gap. This CDR3 is CASSLGPIYNEQFF. The CDR3 DNA is TGTGCCAGCAGTTTAGGGCCGATATACAATGAGCAGTTCTTC.

This clone has a single count. CDR3 residues: CASSLERAAYGYTF. The CDR3 DNA sequence: TGTGCCAGCAGCTTGGAGAGGGCAGCTTATGGCTACACCTTC. J is TRBJ1-2 and V is TRBV7-2; the D is unclear. Germline assignment: CDR1 SGHTA and CDR2 FQGNSA. The CDR3 length is 14 residues. V lost 3 bases and J lost 5, with 13 bases in between.

The genes are TRBV2 and TRBJ2-1, with D perhaps TRBD2 (5 bases). The CDR3 totals 17 residues. The germline CDR1 and CDR2 sequences are SNHLY and FYNNEI. Trimming shortened V by 6 bases and J by 12 bases, and 30 bases separated the two germline ends. CDR3: CASSVDSSSLSSRLQFF. The CDR3 region has the DNA TGTGCCAGCAGCGTCGACTCATCCTCTCTCTCTAGCAGGTTGCAGTTCTTC.

V and J are TRBV6-5 and TRBJ2-1; D is perhaps TRBD2 (6 bases). The V gene lost 0 bases and the J gene lost 1 base, with 7 bases spanning the gap. The CDR3 covers 15 residues. Germline lookup yields CDR1 MNHEY and CDR2 SVGAGI. CDR3 bases: TGTGCCAGCAGTTACTCGGCGGGGTCCTACAATGAGCAGTTCTTC. This sequence encodes CASSYSAGSYNEQFF.

The chain uses TRBV6-5 and TRBJ2-4, with 10 nucleotides matching TRBD1. The CDR3 contains 16 residues. The V gene end was trimmed by 4 bases and the J gene end by 2 bases; junction bases not matched to a gene: 5. The germline CDR1 and CDR2 sequences are MNHEY and SVGAGI. The CDR3 coding sequence is TGTGCCAGCAGTTCGGGGACAGGGGCTACCAAAAACATTCAGTACTTC. It codes for CASSSGTGATKNIQYF.

The V and J genes are TRBV9 and TRBJ2-2; 13 bases fit TRBD2. The ends lost 4 bases at V and 1 base at J; junction bases unmatched: 13. This CDR3 comprises 20 residues. Germline CDR1 is SGDLS and CDR2 is YYNGEE. The chain's CDR3 is CASSSLRTSGGLRNTGELFF. CDR3 nucleotides: TGTGCCAGCAGCTCACTTCGGACTAGCGGGGGCCTACGGAACACCGGGGAGCTGTTTTTT. Variable domain in full (rest from reference TRBV9 and TRBJ2-2): DSGVTQTPKHLITATGQRVTLRCSPRSGDLSVYWYQQSLDQGLQFLIQYYNGEERAKGNILERFSAQQFPDLHSELNLSSLELGDSALYFCASSSLRTSGGLRNTGELFFGEGSRLTVL.

The V and J genes are TRBV4-1 and TRBJ2-1; TRBD2 agrees at 8 bases. With V trimmed by 4 bases and J by 7 bases, 6 bases remained unmatched. The CDR3 consists of 14 residues. CDR1 is MGHRA, CDR2 YSYEKL, per germline. CDR3 DNA sequence: TGCGCCAGCAGCCCCAGCGGGGGTGTGAATGAGCAGTTCTTC. This gives the protein CASSPSGGVNEQFF.

This chain joins TRBV6-5 and TRBJ1-5; no firm D call. Germline loops: CDR1 MNHEY, CDR2 SVGAGI. The CDR3 spans 13 residues. Trimming removed 6 bases from V and 3 bases from J, with 9 bases in between. The CDR3 DNA reads TGTGCCAGCAGCCAGAACACCAATCAGCCCCAGCATTTT. Residues: CASSQNTNQPQHF.

The chain combines TRBV5-3 with TRBJ1-1, with 8 bases that match TRBD1. TRBV5-3 is an ORF, with its function uncertain. The CDR3 has 17 amino acids. Germline trimming cut 2 bases from V and 3 bases from J; bases unmatched to any gene: 12. CDR3 region: CARSFTQTDRADTEAFF. The CDR3 DNA follows: TGTGCCAGAAGCTTTACCCAAACGGACAGGGCTGACACTGAAGCTTTCTTT.

The chain joins TRBV7-2 to TRBJ1-2; 10 bases are a match to TRBD1. Germline CDR1 and CDR2: SGHTA and FQGNSA. The CDR3 runs 18 residues. The J segment lost 4 bases and the V segment lost 2 bases, leaving 13 bases of the junction unmatched. CDR3 sequence (DNA): TGTGCCAGCAGCTTACCCCGGGACAGGGGAGACCCCTCCTATGGCTACACCTTC. Residues: CASSLPRDRGDPSYGYTF. The full variable domain, completed using reference TRBV7-2 and TRBJ1-2, is GAGVSQSPSNKVTEKGKDVELRCDPISGHTALYWYRQSLGQGLEFLIYFQGNSAPDKSGLPSDRFSAERTGGSVSTLTIQRTQQEDSAVYLCASSLPRDRGDPSYGYTFGSGTRLTVV.

The chain links TRBV27 to TRBJ1-1, with a weak D call TRBD1 (5 bases). The CDR3 sequence is 15 residues long. In germline, CDR1 is MNHEY, CDR2 SMNVEV (reference sequence). The ends were cut back, 2 bases at V and 4 bases at J, with 14 bases in the middle. DNA of the CDR3: TGTGCCAGCAGTTTACTGGCAGGGTCGGGCACTGAAGCTTTCTTT. Its translation: CASSLLAGSGTEAFF.

Comment on this clone: The same CDR3 arises from other DNA sequences in this sample as well. The gene calls are TRBV6-5 and TRBJ2-2; D is possibly TRBD2 (5 bases). Germline CDR1 MNHEY, CDR2 SVGAGI. The V end lost 0 bases, the J end lost 6 bases, and 8 bases lay between the germline ends. CDR3 length: 14 residues. CDR3 bases: TGTGCCAGCAGTTACTCGACCGGGGCCGGGGAGCTGTTTTTT. Its protein is CASSYSTGAGELFF.

V usage is TRBV5-6 and J usage is TRBJ1-5; D might be TRBD1 (6 bases). Germline loops: CDR1 SGHDT, CDR2 YYEEEE. CDR3 length: 16 amino acids. Trimming removed 1 base at V and 4 bases at J, with 15 bases between. The CDR3 DNA reads as TGTGCCAGCAGCTTGTACAGGACAGTTGGAAATCAGCCCCAGCATTTT. Translated, it gives CASSLYRTVGNQPQHF.